This is a list of T cell receptor beta chains from one sample in a study of control samples from healthy donors and cancer patients. The repertoire was sequenced with immunoSEQ multiplex PCR; TCRdb's copy has only in-frame clones and lacks some. The table records fewer than 500,000 clones, 75% to 95% of them present only once. Sequencing used PBMCs. All receptors derive from a middle-aged man with head and neck cancer. The CDR3 runs from the conserved cysteine through the conserved F or W. Each record gives: J gene, D gene, clone size, V gene, CDR3 DNA, CDR3 protein. A D gene is named only where the DNA matches it firmly. Not every row has a clone size; where given, it reads once, few, many or a size class.

TRBJ1-1	-	-	TRBV7-3	TGTGCCAGCAGCTTAGCCGGTAAGGGCCTCACTGAAGCTTTCTTT	CASSLAGKGLTEAFF
TRBJ2-3	-	-	TRBV4-3	TGCGCCAGCAGCCAAGATCTTCGGACAGTTGGGAGCACAGATACGCAGTATTTT	CASSQDLRTVGSTDTQYF
TRBJ2-5	-	-	TRBV11-2	TGTGCCAGCAGCCGCCAAGAGACCCAGTACTTC	CASSRQETQYF
TRBJ1-2	-	-	TRBV30	TGTGCCTGGAGTGTGGGCACCTATGGCTACACCTTC	CAWSVGTYGYTF
TRBJ2-2	TRBD1	once	TRBV18	TGTGCCAGCTCACCGGGGACAGGGAACACCGGGGAGCTGTTTTTT	CASSPGTGNTGELFF
TRBJ2-7	-	-	TRBV6-5	TGTGCCAGCAGTTACTTAGGCGCGGAGCAGTACTTC	CASSYLGAEQYF
TRBJ1-1	TRBD1	-	TRBV5-1	TGCGCCAGCAGCTTGGGCAGGGGGGTTGGGAACACTGAAGCTTTCTTT	CASSLGRGVGNTEAFF
TRBJ1-2	TRBD1	-	TRBV5-1	TGCGCCAGCAGCTTGGACCCCGGGACAGGGGTCGATGGCTACACCTTC	CASSLDPGTGVDGYTF
TRBJ1-6	-	-	TRBV28	TGTGCCAGCAGGGACCTCGGGGCACCTCTGCCCCTCCACTTT	CASRDLGAPLPLHF
TRBJ1-1	-	-	TRBV7-8	TGTGCCAGCAGCCCCACCGGGGCCTTGAACACTGAAGCTTTCTTT	CASSPTGALNTEAFF
TRBJ2-5	TRBD2	-	TRBV6-5	TGTGCCAGCAGCTCACTAGCGGGGGGGCGGGAGACCCAGTACTTC	CASSSLAGGRETQYF
TRBJ1-5	-	-	TRBV5-4	TGTGCCAGCAGCTTGCAAACCCCAGGGGGCAATCAGCCCCAGCATTTT	CASSLQTPGGNQPQHF
TRBJ2-3	TRBD2	-	TRBV28	TGTGCCAGCGAAACTAGCGGGAGGGCGGGCGGTGATACGCAGTATTTT	CASETSGRAGGDTQYF
TRBJ2-7	TRBD1	once	TRBV24-1	TGTGCCACCACCATAGACAGGGAAGGCGAGCAGTACTTC	CATTIDREGEQYF
TRBJ1-2	-	-	TRBV28	TGTGCCAGCAGTTTAACGCGGACCCTCCGGTTCTATGGCTACACCTTC	CASSLTRTLRFYGYTF
TRBJ2-7	TRBD1	few	TRBV10-3	TGTGCCATCAGTGTGGGGGACAGGGGCGAGCAGTACTTC	CAISVGDRGEQYF
TRBJ2-7	-	-	TRBV28	TGTGCCAGCACCACACCCCAGGGGACAAACTACGAGCAGTACTTC	CASTTPQGTNYEQYF
TRBJ2-7	-	-	TRBV6-2/TRBV6-3	TGTGCCAGCAGTTACCGGATGGACTACGAGCAGTACTTC	CASSYRMDYEQYF
TRBJ2-2	-	-	TRBV9	TGTGCCAGCAGCGTAGTTAGGGGCTCAGGCACCGGGGAGCTGTTTTTT	CASSVVRGSGTGELFF
TRBJ2-7	TRBD2	-	TRBV10-1	TGCGCCAGCAGTGAAGCCGGGACTACTCACGAGCAGTACTTC	CASSEAGTTHEQYF
TRBJ2-1	-	-	TRBV10-2	TGCGCCAGCAGTCCCCCGGGAAAATACAATGAGCAGTTCTTC	CASSPPGKYNEQFF
TRBJ1-1	-	-	TRBV29-1	TGCAGCGCAGGATCGGGGGGCACTGAAGCTTTCTTT	CSAGSGGTEAFF
TRBJ2-1	-	-	TRBV28	TGTGCCAGCACCCGTACTGCATGGAACTACAATGAGCAGTTCTTC	CASTRTAWNYNEQFF
TRBJ1-6	TRBD1	-	TRBV9	TGTGCCAGCAGCGGAGGGGGCAATTCCTATAATTCACCCCTCCACTTT	CASSGGGNSYNSPLHF
TRBJ2-5	-	-	TRBV28	TGTGCCAGCAGCAAACCGGGACCGGAGACCCAGTACTTC	CASSKPGPETQYF
TRBJ2-3	-	-	TRBV6-1	TGTGCCAGCAGTGAAACTAGCCCGACCCCCTACCAGTATTTT	CASSETSPTPYQYF
TRBJ1-1	-	-	TRBV11-3	TGTGCCAGCAGCTTAAGGCGGGATGGACCGGCTTTCTTT	CASSLRRDGPAFF
TRBJ1-1	-	-	TRBV9	TGTGCCAGCAGCCTTGGACAGCTGAACACTGAAGCTTTCTTT	CASSLGQLNTEAFF
TRBJ1-3	TRBD1	-	TRBV9	TGTGCCAGCAGCAGACAGGGTTCTGGAAACACCATATATTTT	CASSRQGSGNTIYF
TRBJ1-4	-	-	TRBV7-8	TGTGCCAGCAGCCCCCTGGCCCAGAATGAAAAACTGTTTTTT	CASSPLAQNEKLFF
TRBJ2-3	TRBD2	-	TRBV7-3	TGTGCCAGCAGCCCAAAATGGGGGGGTACAGATACGCAGTATTTT	CASSPKWGGTDTQYF